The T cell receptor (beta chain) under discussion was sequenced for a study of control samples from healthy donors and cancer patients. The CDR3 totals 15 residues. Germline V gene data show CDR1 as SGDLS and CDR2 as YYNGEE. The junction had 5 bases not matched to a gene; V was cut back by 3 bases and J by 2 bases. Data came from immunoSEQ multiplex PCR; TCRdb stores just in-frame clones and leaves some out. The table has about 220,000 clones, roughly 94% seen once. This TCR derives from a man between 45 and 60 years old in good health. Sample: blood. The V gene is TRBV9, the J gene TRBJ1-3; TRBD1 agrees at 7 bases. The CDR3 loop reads CASSARGGTGNTIYF. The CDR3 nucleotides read TGTGCCAGCAGCGCCAGGGGGGGTACTGGAAACACCATATATTTT.